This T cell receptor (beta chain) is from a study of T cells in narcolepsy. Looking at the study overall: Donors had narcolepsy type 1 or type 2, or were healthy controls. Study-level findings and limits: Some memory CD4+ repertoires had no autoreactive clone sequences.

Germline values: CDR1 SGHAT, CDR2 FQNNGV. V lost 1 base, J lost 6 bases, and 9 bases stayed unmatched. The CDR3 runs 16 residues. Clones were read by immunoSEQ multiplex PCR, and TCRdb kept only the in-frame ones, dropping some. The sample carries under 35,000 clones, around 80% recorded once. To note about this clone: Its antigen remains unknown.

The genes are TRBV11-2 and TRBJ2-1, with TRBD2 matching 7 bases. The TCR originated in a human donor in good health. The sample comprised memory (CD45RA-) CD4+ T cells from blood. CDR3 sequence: CASSLARTSKVNEQFF. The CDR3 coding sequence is TGTGCCAGCAGCTTAGCAAGGACTAGTAAAGTCAATGAGCAGTTCTTC. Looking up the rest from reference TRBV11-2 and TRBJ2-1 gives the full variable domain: EAGVAQSPRYKIIEKRQSVAFWCNPISGHATLYWYQQILGQGPKLLIQFQNNGVVDDSQLPKDRFSAERLKGVDSTLKIQPAKLEDSAVYLCASSLARTSKVNEQFFGPGTRLTVL.